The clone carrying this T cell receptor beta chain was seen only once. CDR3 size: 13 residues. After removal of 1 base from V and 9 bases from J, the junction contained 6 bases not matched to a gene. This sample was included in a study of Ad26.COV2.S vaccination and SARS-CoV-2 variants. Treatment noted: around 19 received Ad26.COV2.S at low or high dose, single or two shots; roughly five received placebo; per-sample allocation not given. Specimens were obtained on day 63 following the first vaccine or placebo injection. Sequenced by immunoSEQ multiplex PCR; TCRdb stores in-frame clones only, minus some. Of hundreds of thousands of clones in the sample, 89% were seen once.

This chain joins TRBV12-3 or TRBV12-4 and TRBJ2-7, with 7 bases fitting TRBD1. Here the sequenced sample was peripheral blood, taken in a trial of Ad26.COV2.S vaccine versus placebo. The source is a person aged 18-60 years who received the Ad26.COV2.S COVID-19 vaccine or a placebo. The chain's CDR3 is CASSLGQGIGQYF. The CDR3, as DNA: TGTGCCAGCAGTTTAGGACAGGGAATAGGGCAGTACTTC.